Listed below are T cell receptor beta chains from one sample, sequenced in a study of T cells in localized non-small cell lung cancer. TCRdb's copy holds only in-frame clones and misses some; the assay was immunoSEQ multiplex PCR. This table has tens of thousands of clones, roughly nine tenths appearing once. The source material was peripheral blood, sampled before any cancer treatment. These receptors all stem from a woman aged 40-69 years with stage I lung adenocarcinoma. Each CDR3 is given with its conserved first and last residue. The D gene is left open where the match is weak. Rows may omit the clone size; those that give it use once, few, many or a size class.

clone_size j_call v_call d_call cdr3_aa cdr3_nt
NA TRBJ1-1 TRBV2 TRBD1 CASRYRGRDTEAFF TGTGCCAGCAGATACAGGGGTAGGGACACTGAAGCTTTCTTT
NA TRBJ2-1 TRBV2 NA CASRTAGYSYNEQFF TGTGCCAGCAGGACGGCGGGATACTCCTACAATGAGCAGTTCTTC
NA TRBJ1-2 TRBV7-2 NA CASSLAISLLNYGYTF TGTGCCAGCAGCTTAGCGATATCATTACTAAACTATGGCTACACCTTC
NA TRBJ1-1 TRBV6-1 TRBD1 CASRRTGKSTEAFF TGTGCCAGCAGACGGACAGGAAAGAGCACTGAAGCTTTCTTT
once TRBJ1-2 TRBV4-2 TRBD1 CASSLTGGLGYGYTF TGTGCCAGCAGCCTGACAGGGGGCTTGGGCTATGGCTACACCTTC
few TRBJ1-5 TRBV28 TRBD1 CASSPQTGFHQPQHF TGTGCCAGCAGTCCACAGACAGGGTTCCATCAGCCCCAGCATTTT
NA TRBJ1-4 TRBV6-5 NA CASSYGGGVTNEKLFF TGTGCCAGCAGTTACGGAGGGGGTGTAACTAATGAAAAACTGTTTTTT
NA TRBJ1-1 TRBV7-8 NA CASSTRQRLLTEAFF TGTGCCAGCAGCACGCGACAGAGGTTACTCACTGAAGCTTTCTTT
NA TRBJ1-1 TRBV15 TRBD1 CATSSRQGAEAFF TGTGCCACCAGCAGTCGACAGGGGGCTGAAGCTTTCTTT
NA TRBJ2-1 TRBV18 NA CASSPGHWAGEQFF TGTGCCAGCTCCCCGGGACACTGGGCGGGTGAGCAGTTCTTC
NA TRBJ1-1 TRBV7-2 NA CASSLVYGGTEAFF TGTGCCAGCAGCTTAGTGTACGGGGGCACTGAAGCTTTCTTT
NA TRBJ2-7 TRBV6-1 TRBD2 CASSNSGGGYEQYF TGTGCCAGCAGCAATAGCGGGGGAGGCTACGAGCAGTACTTC
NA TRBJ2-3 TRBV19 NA CASSIRRASDTQYF TGTGCCAGTAGTATTCGCAGGGCTTCAGATACGCAGTATTTT
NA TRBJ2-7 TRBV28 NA CASSFVSEQYF TGTGCCAGCAGTTTTGTTTCCGAGCAGTACTTC
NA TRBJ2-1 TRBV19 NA CASSINGLLRNEQFF TGTGCCAGTAGTATTAACGGCCTCTTGCGGAATGAGCAGTTCTTC
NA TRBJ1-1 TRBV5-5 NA CASSQGGNTEAFF TGTGCCAGCAGTCAAGGCGGAAACACTGAAGCTTTCTTT
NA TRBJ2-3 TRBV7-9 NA CASSWAGLSTDTQYF TGTGCCAGCAGCTGGGCAGGTCTTAGCACAGATACGCAGTATTTT
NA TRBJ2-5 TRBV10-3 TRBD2 CAISESGLAGTKETQYF TGTGCCATCAGTGAGTCGGGATTAGCGGGGACCAAAGAGACCCAGTACTTC
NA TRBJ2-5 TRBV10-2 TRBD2 CASRSGAGGFQETQYF TGCGCCAGCAGATCGGGAGCGGGGGGTTTCCAAGAGACCCAGTACTTC
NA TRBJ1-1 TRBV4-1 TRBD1 CASSPRQGGTEAFF TGCGCCAGCAGCCCCCGACAGGGAGGGACTGAAGCTTTCTTT
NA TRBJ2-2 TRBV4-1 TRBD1 CASSPLDRVYGELFF TGCGCCAGCAGCCCACTTGACAGGGTTTACGGGGAGCTGTTTTTT
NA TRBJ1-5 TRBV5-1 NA CASSLDGIPNSNQPQHF TGCGCCAGCAGCTTGGATGGGATTCCAAATAGCAATCAGCCCCAGCATTTT
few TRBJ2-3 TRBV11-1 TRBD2 CASSLIAGTFTDTQYF TGTGCCAGCAGCTTAATAGCGGGGACTTTCACAGATACGCAGTATTTT
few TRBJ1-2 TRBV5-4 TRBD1 CATGTANYGYTF TGTGCCACCGGGACAGCGAACTATGGCTACACCTTC
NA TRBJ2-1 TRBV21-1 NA CASNPLEREQGTYNEQFF TGTGCCAGCAACCCCCTCGAGAGGGAGCAAGGCACCTACAATGAGCAGTTCTTC
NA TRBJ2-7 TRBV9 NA CASSAGGPYEQYF TGTGCCAGCAGCGCAGGAGGCCCCTACGAGCAGTACTTC
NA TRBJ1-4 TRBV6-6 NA CARKSGGDEKLFF TGTGCCAGAAAATCGGGGGGGGATGAAAAACTGTTTTTT
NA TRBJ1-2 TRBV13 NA CASSLEGAEGYTF TGTGCCAGCAGCTTAGAGGGTGCAGAAGGCTACACCTTC
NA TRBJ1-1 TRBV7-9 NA CASSREAEAFF TGTGCCAGCAGCCGAGAGGCTGAAGCTTTCTTT